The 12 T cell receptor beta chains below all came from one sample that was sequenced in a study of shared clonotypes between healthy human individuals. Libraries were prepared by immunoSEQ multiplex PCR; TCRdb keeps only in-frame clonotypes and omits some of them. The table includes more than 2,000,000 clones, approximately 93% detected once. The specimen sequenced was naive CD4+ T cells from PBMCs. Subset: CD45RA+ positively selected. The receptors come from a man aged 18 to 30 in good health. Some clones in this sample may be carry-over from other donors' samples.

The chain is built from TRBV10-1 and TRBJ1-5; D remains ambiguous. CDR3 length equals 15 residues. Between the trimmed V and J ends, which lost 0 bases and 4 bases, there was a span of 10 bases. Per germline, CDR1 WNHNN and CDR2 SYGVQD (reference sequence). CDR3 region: CASSESDRTNQPQHF. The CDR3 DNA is TGCGCCAGCAGTGAGTCGGACCGCACTAATCAGCCCCAGCATTTT.

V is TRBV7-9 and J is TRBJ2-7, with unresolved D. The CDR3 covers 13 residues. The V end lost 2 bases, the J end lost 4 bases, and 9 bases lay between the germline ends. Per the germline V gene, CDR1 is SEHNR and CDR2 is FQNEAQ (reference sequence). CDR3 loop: CASSLNTGYEQYF. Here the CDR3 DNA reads TGTGCCAGCAGCTTAAACACCGGGTACGAGCAGTACTTC.

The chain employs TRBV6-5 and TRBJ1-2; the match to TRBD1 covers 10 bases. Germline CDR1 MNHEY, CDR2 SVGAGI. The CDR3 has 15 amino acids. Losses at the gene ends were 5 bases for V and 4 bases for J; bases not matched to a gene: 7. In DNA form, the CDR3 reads TGTGCCAGCAGTCCGGGACAGGGGAGAGTCTATGGCTACACCTTC. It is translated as CASSPGQGRVYGYTF.

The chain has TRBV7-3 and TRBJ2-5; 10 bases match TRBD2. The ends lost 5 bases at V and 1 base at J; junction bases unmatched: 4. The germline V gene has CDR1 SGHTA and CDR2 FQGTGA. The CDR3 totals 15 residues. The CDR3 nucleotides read TGTGCCAGCAGCCGCAGGACTAGCGGCCAAGAGACCCAGTACTTC. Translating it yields CASSRRTSGQETQYF.

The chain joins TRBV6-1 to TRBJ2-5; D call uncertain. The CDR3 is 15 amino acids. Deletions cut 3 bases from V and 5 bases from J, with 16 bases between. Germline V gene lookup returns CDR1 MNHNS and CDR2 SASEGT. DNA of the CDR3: TGTGCCAGCAGTGAGAGACGAAATACCGTGGAGACCCAGTACTTC. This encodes CASSERRNTVETQYF.

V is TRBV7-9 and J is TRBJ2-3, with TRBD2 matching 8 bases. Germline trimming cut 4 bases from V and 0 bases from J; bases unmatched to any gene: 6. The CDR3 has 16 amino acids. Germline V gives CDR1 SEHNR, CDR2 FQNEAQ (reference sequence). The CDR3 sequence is CASSSTGGGSTDTQYF. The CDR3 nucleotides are TGTGCCAGCAGCTCCACTGGCGGGGGGAGCACAGATACGCAGTATTTT.

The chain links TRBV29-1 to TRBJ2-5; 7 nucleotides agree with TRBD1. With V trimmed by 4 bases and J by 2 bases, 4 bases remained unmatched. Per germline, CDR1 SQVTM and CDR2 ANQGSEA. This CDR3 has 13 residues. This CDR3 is CSVARDSQETQYF. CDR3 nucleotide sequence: TGCAGCGTTGCCCGGGACAGTCAAGAGACCCAGTACTTC.

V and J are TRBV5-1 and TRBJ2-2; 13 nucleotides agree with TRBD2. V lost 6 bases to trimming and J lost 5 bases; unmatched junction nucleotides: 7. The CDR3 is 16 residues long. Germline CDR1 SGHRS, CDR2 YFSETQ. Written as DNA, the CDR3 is TGCGCCAGCACCGAGCAGACTAGCGGGAGGACCGGGGAGCTGTTTTTT. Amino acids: CASTEQTSGRTGELFF.

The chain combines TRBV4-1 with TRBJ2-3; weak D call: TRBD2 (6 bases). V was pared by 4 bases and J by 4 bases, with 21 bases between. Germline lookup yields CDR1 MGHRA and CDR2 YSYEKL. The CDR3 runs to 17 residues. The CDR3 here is CASSPLGGPGDSDTQYF. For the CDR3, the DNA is TGCGCCAGCAGCCCTCTCGGGGGTCCGGGAGACTCAGATACGCAGTATTTT.

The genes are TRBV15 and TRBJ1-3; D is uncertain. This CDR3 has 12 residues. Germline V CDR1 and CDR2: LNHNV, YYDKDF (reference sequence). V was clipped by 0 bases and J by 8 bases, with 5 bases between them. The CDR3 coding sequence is TGTGCCACCAGCAGAGATCAGGACACCATATATTTT. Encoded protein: CATSRDQDTIYF.

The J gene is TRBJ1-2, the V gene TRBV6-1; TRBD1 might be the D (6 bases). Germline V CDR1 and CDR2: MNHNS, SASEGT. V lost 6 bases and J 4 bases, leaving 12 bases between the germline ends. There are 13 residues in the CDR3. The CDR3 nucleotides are TGTGCCAGCAGGACACGGGGGCTCTATGGCTACACCTTC. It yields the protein CASRTRGLYGYTF.

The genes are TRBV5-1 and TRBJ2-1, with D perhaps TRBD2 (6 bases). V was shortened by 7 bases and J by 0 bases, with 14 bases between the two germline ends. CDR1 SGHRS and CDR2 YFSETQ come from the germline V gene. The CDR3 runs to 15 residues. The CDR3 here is CASAPAGSSYNEQFF. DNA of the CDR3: TGCGCCAGCGCCCCGGCGGGGAGCTCCTACAATGAGCAGTTCTTC.